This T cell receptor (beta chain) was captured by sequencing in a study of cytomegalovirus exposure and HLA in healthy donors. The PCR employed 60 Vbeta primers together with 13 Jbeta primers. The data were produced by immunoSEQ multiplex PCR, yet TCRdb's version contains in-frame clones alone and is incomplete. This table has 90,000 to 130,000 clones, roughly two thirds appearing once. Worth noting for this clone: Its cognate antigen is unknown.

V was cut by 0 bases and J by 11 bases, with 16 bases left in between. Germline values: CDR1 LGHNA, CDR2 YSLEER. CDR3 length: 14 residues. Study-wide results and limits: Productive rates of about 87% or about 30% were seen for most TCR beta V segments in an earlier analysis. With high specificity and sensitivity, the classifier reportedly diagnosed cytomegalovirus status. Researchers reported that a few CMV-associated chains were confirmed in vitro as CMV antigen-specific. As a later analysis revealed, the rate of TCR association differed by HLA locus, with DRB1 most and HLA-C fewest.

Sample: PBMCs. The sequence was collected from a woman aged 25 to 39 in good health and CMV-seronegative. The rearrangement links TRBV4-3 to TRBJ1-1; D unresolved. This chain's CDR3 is CASSQDSRGLKAFF. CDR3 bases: TGCGCCAGCAGCCAAGATTCGCGGGGATTGAAGGCTTTCTTT.